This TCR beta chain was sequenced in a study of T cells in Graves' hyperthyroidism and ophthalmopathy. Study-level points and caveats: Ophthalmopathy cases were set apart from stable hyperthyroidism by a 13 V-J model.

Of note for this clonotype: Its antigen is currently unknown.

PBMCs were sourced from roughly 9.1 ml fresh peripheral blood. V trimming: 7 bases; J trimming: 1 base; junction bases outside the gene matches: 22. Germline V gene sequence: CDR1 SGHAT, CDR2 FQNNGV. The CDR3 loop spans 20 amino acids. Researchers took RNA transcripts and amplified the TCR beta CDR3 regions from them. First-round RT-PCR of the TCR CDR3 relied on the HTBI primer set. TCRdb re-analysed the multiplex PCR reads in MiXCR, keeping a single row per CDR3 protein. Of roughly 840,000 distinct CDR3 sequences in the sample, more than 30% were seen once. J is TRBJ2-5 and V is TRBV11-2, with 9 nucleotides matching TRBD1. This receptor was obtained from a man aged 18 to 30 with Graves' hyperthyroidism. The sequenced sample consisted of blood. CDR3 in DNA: TGTGCCAGCACCACCGGGACAGGGTTTAGTCCTCAGCTCCCCCAAGAGACCCAGTACTTC. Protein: CASTTGTGFSPQLPQETQYF.